One and the same sample provided the 20 T cell receptor beta chains below, sequenced in a study of CD8 T cells in Susac syndrome. The authors reverse transcribed about 0.45 to 1 ug RNA with random hexamers. One entry per CDR3 protein results from TCRdb running MiXCR on the immunoSEQ multiplex PCR reads. Here the sample spans about 300,000 distinct CDR3 sequences, about 91% being singletons. Sequenced sample: CD4+ T cells from PBMCs. These receptors all come from a human donor with multiple sclerosis.

The rearrangement uses TRBV24-1 and TRBJ2-7; tentatively, D is TRBD1 (6 bases). The CDR3 extends over 14 amino acids. V was trimmed by 7 bases and J by 2 bases, leaving 14 bases between them. CDR1 is KGHDR and CDR2 is SFDVKD in the germline V gene. As DNA, the CDR3 is TGTGCCACCAGCCACAGGGTCTCGCCCTACGAGCAGTACTTC. The encoded protein is CATSHRVSPYEQYF.

The genes are TRBV19 and TRBJ1-2; D gene unclear. V dropped 6 bases and J dropped 2 bases, with 13 bases sitting between them. The V gene's germline CDR1 is LNHDA and CDR2 SQIVND (reference sequence). The CDR3 spans 14 residues. CDR3 amino acids: CASSMRGANYGYTF. CDR3 in DNA: TGTGCCAGTAGCATGCGGGGAGCCAACTATGGCTACACCTTC.

This clonotype appeared once. V is TRBV20-1 and J is TRBJ1-1; the D gene is possibly TRBD1 (5 bases). Germline V CDR1 and CDR2: DFQATT, SNEGSKA (reference sequence). Between the trimmed V and J ends, which lost 5 bases and 3 bases, there was a span of 16 bases. This CDR3 region has 14 residues. CDR3 region: CSAPEEGTDTEAFF. DNA for the CDR3: TGCAGTGCTCCCGAGGAGGGGACTGACACTGAAGCTTTCTTT.

The chain recombines TRBV7-2 with TRBJ1-5, with TRBD1 matching over 8 bases. Per germline, CDR1 SGHTA and CDR2 FQGNSA. The CDR3 consists of 15 residues. With V trimmed by 5 bases and J by 4 bases, 7 bases remained unmatched. The CDR3: CASSPQTGANQPQHF. The CDR3 DNA follows: TGTGCCAGCAGCCCTCAGACAGGGGCAAATCAGCCCCAGCATTTT. The variable domain in full, with the rest retrieved from reference TRBV7-2 and TRBJ1-5, is GAGVSQSPSNKVTEKGKDVELRCDPISGHTALYWYRQSLGQGLEFLIYFQGNSAPDKSGLPSDRFSAERTGGSVSTLTIQRTQQEDSAVYLCASSPQTGANQPQHFGDGTRLSIL.

This sequence joins TRBV10-3 and TRBJ2-7, with D possibly being TRBD2 (6 bases). The germline V and J ends were trimmed by 10 bases and 3 bases, with 13 bases remaining between them. CDR1 and CDR2 from the germline V gene are ENHRY and SYGVKD. The CDR3 consists of 12 residues. The CDR3 DNA follows: TGTGCCACCGGGGGAGTCGGCTACGAGCAGTACTTC. It specifies CATGGVGYEQYF.

This clonotype was counted between two and nine times. The chain combines TRBV11-1 with TRBJ2-7; no firm D call. Looked up from germline, CDR1 is SGHAT and CDR2 is FQDESV (reference sequence). This CDR3 has 18 residues. The V end was cut by 1 base, the J end by 2 bases, with 21 bases between. The CDR3 region has the DNA TGTGCCAGCAGCTTAGTCATGGCGGCTAACCCACGAACCTACGAGCAGTACTTC. Translating it yields CASSLVMAANPRTYEQYF.

V and J are TRBV23-1 and TRBJ2-5; D gene uncertain. TRBV23-1 belongs to the ORF category, with a function that is uncertain. The length of the CDR3 is 14 residues. Trimming removed 8 bases at V and 2 bases at J, with 15 bases between. This chain's CDR3 is CASPDTPIQETQYF. CDR3 nucleotide sequence: TGCGCCAGCCCAGACACCCCCATTCAAGAGACCCAGTACTTC.

The chain has TRBV19 and TRBJ1-6; D unresolved. Germline-derived CDR1 and CDR2 are LNHDA and SQIVND (reference sequence). This CDR3 contains 14 residues. The ends were cut back, 1 base at V and 8 bases at J, with 9 bases in the middle. The CDR3 loop reads CASSIVGDHSPLHF. CDR3 nucleotide sequence: TGTGCCAGTAGTATAGTTGGTGATCATTCACCCCTCCACTTT. Drawing the rest from reference TRBV19 and TRBJ1-6, the complete variable domain is DGGITQSPKYLFRKEGQNVTLSCEQNLNHDAMYWYRQDPGQGLRLIYYSQIVNDFQKGDIAEGYSVSREKKESFPLTVTSAQKNPTAFYLCASSIVGDHSPLHFGNGTRLTVT.

The chain has TRBV28 and TRBJ2-5, with unresolved D. Germline lookup yields CDR1 MDHEN and CDR2 SYDVKM. This CDR3 is 15 amino acids long. The V gene lost 7 bases and the J gene lost 3 bases, with 18 bases spanning the gap. The CDR3 DNA sequence: TGTGCCAGCACCAATCGTGTTATGGCCAAAGAGACCCAGTACTTC. It specifies CASTNRVMAKETQYF.

The rearrangement joins TRBV6-5 to TRBJ2-7, with 8 bases that match TRBD1. Germline CDR1 reads MNHEY; CDR2 reads SVGAGI. This CDR3 region has 14 residues. Trimming cost V 5 bases and J 9 bases; bases outside gene matches: 12. This CDR3 reads CASSPDRDSLAQYF. In DNA, the CDR3 is TGTGCCAGCAGTCCGGACAGGGACAGTCTTGCGCAGTACTTC.

This chain connects TRBV29-1 to TRBJ2-7; D remains unclear. Deletions cut 8 bases from V and 4 bases from J, with 18 bases between. The CDR3 extends over 13 amino acids. Per germline, CDR1 SQVTM and CDR2 ANQGSEA. For the CDR3, the DNA is TGCAGCCCTCTCAAGAGTTCCCGTTACGAGCAGTACTTC. This gives the protein CSPLKSSRYEQYF.

J is TRBJ1-2 and V is TRBV19; D remains unclear. CDR1 and CDR2 (germline): LNHDA, SQIVND (reference sequence). The CDR3 is made up of 15 amino acids. Trimming removed 4 bases at V and 2 bases at J, with 14 bases between. The CDR3 here is CASSSTAPANYGYTF. CDR3 sequence (DNA): TGTGCCAGTAGTAGTACAGCCCCAGCGAACTATGGCTACACCTTC. The full variable domain, completed using reference TRBV19 and TRBJ1-2, is DGGITQSPKYLFRKEGQNVTLSCEQNLNHDAMYWYRQDPGQGLRLIYYSQIVNDFQKGDIAEGYSVSREKKESFPLTVTSAQKNPTAFYLCASSSTAPANYGYTFGSGTRLTVV.

This rearrangement joins TRBV7-2 to TRBJ1-1, with a tentative D call TRBD1 (5 bases). Germline lookup yields CDR1 SGHTA and CDR2 FQGNSA. The germline V and J ends were trimmed by 5 bases and 1 base, with 11 bases remaining between them. The CDR3 contains 14 residues. CDR3 in amino acids: CASSTRQQNTEAFF. Here the CDR3 DNA reads TGTGCCAGCAGCACAAGACAGCAGAACACTGAAGCTTTCTTT.

The rearrangement links TRBV3-1 to TRBJ2-3, with 7 bases matching TRBD2. CDR3 length equals 16 residues. With 1 base clipped from V and 0 bases from J, the junction kept 4 bases outside the gene matches. Germline V gene lookup returns CDR1 LGHDT and CDR2 YNNKEL (reference sequence). The CDR3 region is CASSQGGGPSTDTQYF. CDR3 nucleotide sequence: TGTGCCAGCAGCCAAGGGGGGGGACCTAGCACAGATACGCAGTATTTT.

The gene calls are TRBV6-5 and TRBJ2-1; D is perhaps TRBD2 (5 bases). Germline lookup yields CDR1 MNHEY and CDR2 SVGAGI. The CDR3 totals 13 residues. Trimming shortened V by 6 bases and J by 7 bases, and 13 bases separated the two germline ends. The CDR3 bases are TGTGCCAGCAGGACAACTAGGGTTAATGAGCAGTTCTTC. Its translation is CASRTTRVNEQFF.

This chain joins TRBV18 and TRBJ1-4; the D is unclear. Germline loops: CDR1 KGHSH, CDR2 LQKENI. V was pared by 3 bases and J by 0 bases, with 2 bases between. CDR3 length: 13 residues. The CDR3: CASSPPTNEKLFF. The CDR3 nucleotides read TGTGCCAGCTCACCCCCAACTAATGAAAAACTGTTTTTT.

The rearrangement joins TRBV3-1 to TRBJ2-7, with D hard to call. The V end lost 0 bases, the J end lost 2 bases, and 5 bases lay between the germline ends. Germline V lookup: CDR1 LGHDT, CDR2 YNNKEL (reference sequence). CDR3 length: 13 amino acids. The CDR3 DNA reads TGTGCCAGCAGCCAAGATCCAACCTACGAGCAGTACTTC. This codes for CASSQDPTYEQYF.

The genes are TRBV7-2 and TRBJ1-4; 9 nucleotides align to TRBD1. The junction had 6 bases not matched to a gene; V was cut back by 4 bases and J by 3 bases. CDR1 is SGHTA and CDR2 is FQGNSA in the germline V gene. This CDR3 comprises 16 residues. The CDR3 DNA is TGTGCCAGCAGCTCCGCACAGGGGGCTGCTAATGAAAAACTGTTTTTT. Amino acid sequence: CASSSAQGAANEKLFF.

This clonotype has a handful of counts. The chain combines TRBV2 with TRBJ2-1, with TRBD2 matching over 8 bases. J was trimmed by 4 bases and V by 0 bases; bases with no gene match: 5. Germline lookup yields CDR1 SNHLY and CDR2 FYNNEI. The CDR3 runs to 16 residues. The CDR3 sequence is CASSEAPLAVYNEQFF. In nucleotides, the CDR3 is TGTGCCAGCAGTGAAGCGCCACTAGCGGTATACAATGAGCAGTTCTTC.

The CDR3 spells CASSQPGLLKETQYF. The CDR3 DNA is TGTGCCAGCAGCCAACCGGGACTACTCAAAGAGACCCAGTACTTC. The chain combines TRBV7-9 with TRBJ2-5; 7 positions match TRBD2. The germline gives CDR1 SEHNR, CDR2 FQNEAQ (reference sequence). Losses at the gene ends were 5 bases for V and 3 bases for J; bases not matched to a gene: 9. This CDR3 is 15 amino acids long.